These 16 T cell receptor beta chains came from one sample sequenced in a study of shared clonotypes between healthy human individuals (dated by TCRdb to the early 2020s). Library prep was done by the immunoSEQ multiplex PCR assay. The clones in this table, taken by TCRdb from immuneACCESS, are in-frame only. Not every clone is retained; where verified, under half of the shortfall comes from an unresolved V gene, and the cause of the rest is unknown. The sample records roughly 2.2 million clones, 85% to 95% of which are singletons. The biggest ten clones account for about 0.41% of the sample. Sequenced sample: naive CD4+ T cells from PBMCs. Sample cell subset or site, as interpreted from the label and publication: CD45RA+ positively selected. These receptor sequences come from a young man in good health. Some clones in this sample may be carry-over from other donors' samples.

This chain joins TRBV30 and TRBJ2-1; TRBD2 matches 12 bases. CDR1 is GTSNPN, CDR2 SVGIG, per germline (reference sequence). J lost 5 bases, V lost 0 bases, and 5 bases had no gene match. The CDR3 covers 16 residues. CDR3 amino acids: CAWSVGLAGRNNEQFF. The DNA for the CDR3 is TGTGCCTGGAGTGTAGGACTAGCGGGACGCAACAATGAGCAGTTCTTC.

CDR3 protein: CASSQDRGSGRANTNEQYF. The CDR3 DNA sequence: TGCGCCAGCAGCCAAGATCGAGGTAGCGGGAGGGCCAATACGAACGAGCAGTACTTC. The chain couples TRBV4-1 to TRBJ2-5; 11 nucleotides agree with TRBD2. The assigned J gene may be wrong: the sequence end matches TRBJ2-7 better. The CDR3 consists of 19 residues. Germline values: CDR1 MGHRA, CDR2 YSYEKL.

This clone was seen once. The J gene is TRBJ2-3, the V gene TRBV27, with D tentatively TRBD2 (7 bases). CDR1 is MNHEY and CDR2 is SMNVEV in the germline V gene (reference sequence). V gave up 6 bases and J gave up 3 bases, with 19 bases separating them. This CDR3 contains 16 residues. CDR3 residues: CASSPRGGVLTDTQYF. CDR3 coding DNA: TGTGCCAGCAGCCCAAGGGGGGGGGTTTTGACAGATACGCAGTATTTT.

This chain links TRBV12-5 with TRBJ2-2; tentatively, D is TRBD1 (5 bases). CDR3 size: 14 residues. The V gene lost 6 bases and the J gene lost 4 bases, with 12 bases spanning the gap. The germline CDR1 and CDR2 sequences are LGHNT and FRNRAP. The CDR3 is CASGPGQPTGELFF. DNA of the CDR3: TGTGCTAGTGGCCCCGGACAACCCACCGGGGAGCTGTTTTTT.

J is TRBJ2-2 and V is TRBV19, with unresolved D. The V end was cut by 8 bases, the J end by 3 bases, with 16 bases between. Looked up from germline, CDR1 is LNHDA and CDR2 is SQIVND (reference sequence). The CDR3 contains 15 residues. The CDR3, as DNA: TGTGCCAGTTCGCCCCGCGGACGAGACACCGGGGAGCTGTTTTTT. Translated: CASSPRGRDTGELFF.

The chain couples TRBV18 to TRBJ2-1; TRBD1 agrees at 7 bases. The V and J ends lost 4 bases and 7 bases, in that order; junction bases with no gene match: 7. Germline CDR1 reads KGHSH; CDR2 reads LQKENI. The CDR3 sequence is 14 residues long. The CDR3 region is CASSRFTGENEQFF. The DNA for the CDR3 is TGTGCCAGCTCACGCTTCACAGGGGAGAATGAGCAGTTCTTC.

CDR3 protein: CASSPDGGPYEQYF. CDR3 nucleotide sequence: TGCGCCAGCAGCCCAGATGGGGGACCCTACGAGCAGTACTTC. J is TRBJ2-7 and V is TRBV5-1; D may correspond to TRBD1 or TRBD2 (5 bases each). V lost 4 bases to trimming and J lost 2 bases, with 13 bases between them. This CDR3 has 14 residues. CDR1 is SGHRS, CDR2 YFSETQ, per germline. Looking up the rest from reference TRBV5-1 and TRBJ2-7 gives the full variable domain: KAGVTQTPRYLIKTRGQQVTLSCSPISGHRSVSWYQQTPGQGLQFLFEYFSETQRNKGNFPGRFSGRQFSNSRSEMNVSTLELGDSALYLCASSPDGGPYEQYFGPGTRLTVT.

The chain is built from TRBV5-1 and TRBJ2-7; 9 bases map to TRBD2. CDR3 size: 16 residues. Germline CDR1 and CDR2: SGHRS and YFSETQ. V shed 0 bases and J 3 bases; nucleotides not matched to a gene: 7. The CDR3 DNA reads TGCGCCAGCAGCTTGGGTCCGGGACTAGCTGACTACGAGCAGTACTTC. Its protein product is CASSLGPGLADYEQYF.

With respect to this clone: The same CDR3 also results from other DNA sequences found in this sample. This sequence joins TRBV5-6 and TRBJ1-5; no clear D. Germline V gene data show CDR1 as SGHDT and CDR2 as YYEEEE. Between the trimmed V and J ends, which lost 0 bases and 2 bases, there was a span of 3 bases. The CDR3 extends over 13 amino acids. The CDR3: CASSLGRNQPQHF. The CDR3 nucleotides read TGTGCCAGCAGCTTGGGTCGCAATCAGCCCCAGCATTTT.

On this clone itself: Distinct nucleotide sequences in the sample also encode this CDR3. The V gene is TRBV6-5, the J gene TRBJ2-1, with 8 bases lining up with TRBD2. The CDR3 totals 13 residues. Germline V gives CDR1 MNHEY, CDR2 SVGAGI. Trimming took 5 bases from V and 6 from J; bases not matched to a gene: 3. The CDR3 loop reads CASSRTSSNEQFF. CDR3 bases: TGTGCCAGCAGTAGGACTAGCTCCAATGAGCAGTTCTTC.

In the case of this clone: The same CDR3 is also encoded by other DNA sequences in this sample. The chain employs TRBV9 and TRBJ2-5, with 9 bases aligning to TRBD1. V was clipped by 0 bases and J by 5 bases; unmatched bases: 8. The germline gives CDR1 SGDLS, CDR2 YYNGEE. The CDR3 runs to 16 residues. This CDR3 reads CASSVATGGAQETQYF. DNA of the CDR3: TGTGCCAGCAGCGTAGCCACAGGGGGCGCGCAGGAGACCCAGTACTTC.

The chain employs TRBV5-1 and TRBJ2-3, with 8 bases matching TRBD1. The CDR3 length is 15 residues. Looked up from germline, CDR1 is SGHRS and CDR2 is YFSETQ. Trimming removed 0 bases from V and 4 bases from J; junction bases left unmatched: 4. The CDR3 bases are TGCGCCAGCAGCTTGGCCCAGGGGGCCGCAGATACGCAGTATTTT. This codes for CASSLAQGAADTQYF.

This CDR3 reads CASSPTGTGTVYGYTF. The CDR3 DNA reads as TGTGCCAGCAGCCCTACCGGAACCGGGACAGTATATGGCTACACCTTC. The J gene is TRBJ1-2, the V gene TRBV7-2; TRBD1 matches at 7 bases. Germline V gene data show CDR1 as SGHTA and CDR2 as FQGNSA. CDR3 size: 16 residues. V gave up 5 bases and J gave up 5 bases; unmatched junction bases: 14.

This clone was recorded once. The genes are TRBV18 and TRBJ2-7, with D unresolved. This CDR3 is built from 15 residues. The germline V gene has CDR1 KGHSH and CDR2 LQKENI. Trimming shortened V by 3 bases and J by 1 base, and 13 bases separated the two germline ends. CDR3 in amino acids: CASSPMPASSYEQYF. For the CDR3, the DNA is TGTGCCAGCTCACCGATGCCAGCGTCTTCCTACGAGCAGTACTTC.

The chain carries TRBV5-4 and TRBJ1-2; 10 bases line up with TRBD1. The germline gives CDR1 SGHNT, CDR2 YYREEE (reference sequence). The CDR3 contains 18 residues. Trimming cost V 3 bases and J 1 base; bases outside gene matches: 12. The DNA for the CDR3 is TGTGCCAGCAGCTCGGCCACGACAGGGGGCTTTGGTAACTATGGCTACACCTTC. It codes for CASSSATTGGFGNYGYTF.

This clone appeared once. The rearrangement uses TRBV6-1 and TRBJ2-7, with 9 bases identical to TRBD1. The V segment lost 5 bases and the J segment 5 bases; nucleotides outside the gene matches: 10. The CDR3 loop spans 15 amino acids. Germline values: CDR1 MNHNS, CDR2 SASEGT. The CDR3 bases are TGTGCCAGCAGTCCCGGGACAGGGAATAGTAACGAGCAGTACTTC. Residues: CASSPGTGNSNEQYF.